These 9 T cell receptor beta chains were sequenced from one sample in a study of long-term antiretroviral therapy in people with HIV. At survey level, the immunoSEQ assay was run in its v3.0 version. Generated by immunoSEQ multiplex PCR, the TCRdb table keeps only in-frame clones and is missing some. This sample has 16,000 or so clones, with more than 75% found just once. Sequencing used unsorted PBMCs, obtained 0.5 years after starting antiretroviral therapy. These receptors originate from a woman aged 40-49 years with HIV.

The chain recombines TRBV28 with TRBJ2-7; D may be TRBD1 or TRBD2 (5 bases each). With 4 bases removed from V and 3 bases from J, the gap between germline ends came to 16 bases. CDR1 and CDR2 from the germline V gene are MDHEN and SYDVKM. This CDR3 region has 15 residues. CDR3 coding DNA: TGTGCCAGCAGTTCCCCCGGGACGGGCAACTACGAGCAGTACTTC. Translating gives CASSSPGTGNYEQYF.

The rearrangement joins TRBV14 to TRBJ2-7; D is possibly TRBD1 (6 bases). The CDR3 runs 15 residues. V was shortened by 6 bases and J by 3 bases, with 18 bases between the two germline ends. CDR1 and CDR2 (germline): SGHDN, FVKESK. Here the CDR3 reads CASSGGHYLFYEQYF. In DNA, the CDR3 is TGTGCCAGCAGTGGGGGACACTACCTTTTCTACGAGCAGTACTTC.

The chain couples TRBV5-1 to TRBJ2-1, with 7 bases identical to TRBD2. Germline V gene lookup returns CDR1 SGHRS and CDR2 YFSETQ. The CDR3 is 16 residues long. V shed 0 bases and J 0 bases; nucleotides not matched to a gene: 3. CDR3 region: CASSLGAGNSYNEQFF. The DNA of the CDR3 is TGCGCCAGCAGCTTGGGAGCGGGAAACTCCTACAATGAGCAGTTCTTC.

The chain couples TRBV6-1 to TRBJ2-1; D possibly matches TRBD1 or TRBD2 (5 bases each). In germline, CDR1 is MNHNS, CDR2 SASEGT. The CDR3 covers 14 residues. The V gene lost 6 bases and the J gene lost 4 bases, with 13 bases spanning the gap. The CDR3 loop reads CASRAGTVYNEQFF. The CDR3, as DNA: TGTGCCAGCAGAGCCGGGACGGTATACAATGAGCAGTTCTTC.

This chain uses TRBV6-6 with TRBJ2-1; 7 positions match TRBD2. This CDR3 has 14 amino acids. The V segment lost 6 bases and the J segment 2 bases; nucleotides outside the gene matches: 4. Germline V gene lookup returns CDR1 MNHNY and CDR2 SVGAGI (reference sequence). DNA of the CDR3: TGTGCCAGCAGAAGCGGGACCGCCTACAATGAGCAGTTCTTC. This encodes CASRSGTAYNEQFF.

This clone has only one observation. V and J are TRBV6-5 and TRBJ1-1; no clear D gene. The germline CDR1 and CDR2 sequences are MNHEY and SVGAGI. V was clipped by 0 bases and J by 7 bases, with 12 bases between them. The CDR3 totals 14 residues. The CDR3 nucleotides are TGTGCCAGCAGTTACTCGTATAGAACAAGTGAAGCTTTCTTT. This gives the protein CASSYSYRTSEAFF.

V usage is TRBV7-6 and J usage is TRBJ2-7; unclear D gene. Trimming stripped 5 bases from V and 2 bases from J, with 10 bases between. Per germline, CDR1 SGHVS and CDR2 FNYEAQ. The CDR3 contains 13 residues. The CDR3 DNA is TGTGCCAGCAGCACAACTGTTACCTACGAGCAGTACTTC. It specifies CASSTTVTYEQYF.

DNA for the CDR3: TGTGCCAGCAGTGAACGTAGGACAGGGAATGAAAAACTGTTTTTT. It translates to CASSERRTGNEKLFF. This sequence joins TRBV25-1 and TRBJ1-4; 8 bases are shared with TRBD1. The germline gives CDR1 MGHDK, CDR2 SYGVNS. The CDR3 sequence is 15 residues long. V was clipped by 2 bases and J by 5 bases; unmatched bases: 4. The full variable domain, completed using reference TRBV25-1 and TRBJ1-4, is EADIYQTPRYLVIGTGKKITLECSQTMGHDKMYWYQQDPGMELHLIHYSYGVNSTEKGDLSSESTVSRIRTEHFPLTLESARPSHTSQYLCASSERRTGNEKLFFGSGTQLSVL.

The CDR3 nucleotides read TGCGCCAGCAGCTCCGGGACAGGGGGCTATCAAGAGACCCAGTACTTC. As protein: CASSSGTGGYQETQYF. The chain combines TRBV5-1 with TRBJ2-5; 12 bases are shared with TRBD1. The CDR3 has 16 residues. V lost 3 bases and J lost 2; bases outside the gene matches: 5. Germline V gene data show CDR1 as SGHRS and CDR2 as YFSETQ.